Below, 21 T cell receptor beta chains from the same sample are listed, as sequenced in a study of blood T cell repertoires in COVID-19. Here immunoSEQ multiplex PCR was the method, and the copy in TCRdb shows in-frame clones only, minus some. The sample shows some 210,000 clones, roughly four fifths of them seen only once. Sequencing input: peripheral blood. Every receptor here comes from a woman aged 50 to 60 with active or convalescent COVID-19.

The V call is TRBV7-3, the J call TRBJ2-5, with D perhaps TRBD1 (5 bases). The CDR3 sequence is 16 residues long. Germline V CDR1 and CDR2: SGHTA, FQGTGA. The ends were cut back, 3 bases at V and 0 bases at J, with 14 bases in the middle. CDR3 coding DNA: TGTGCCAGCAGCTTGGGGCCCCCTGGATACCAAGAGACCCAGTACTTC. Translated, it gives CASSLGPPGYQETQYF.

J is TRBJ1-3 and V is TRBV4-2; D not certain. V dropped 1 base and J dropped 3 bases, with 4 bases sitting between them. CDR1 is LGHNA, CDR2 YNFKEQ, per germline. CDR3 length: 13 residues. CDR3 sequence reads: CASSQANGNTIYF. The CDR3 DNA sequence: TGTGCCAGCAGCCAAGCCAATGGAAACACCATATATTTT.

A single count supports this clone. The chain employs TRBV19 and TRBJ1-2; 10 nucleotides align to TRBD1. The CDR3 length is 17 residues. Germline assignment: CDR1 LNHDA and CDR2 SQIVND (reference sequence). V shed 7 bases, J shed 0 bases, and the junction held 11 bases outside the gene matches. The CDR3 DNA sequence: TGTGCCAGTACCTCTAAAGGGACAGGGGTATCTAACTATGGCTACACCTTC. Residues: CASTSKGTGVSNYGYTF.

J is TRBJ1-1 and V is TRBV9; D might be TRBD1 (5 bases). CDR1 and CDR2 from the germline V gene are SGDLS and YYNGEE. The CDR3 is 14 amino acids. V was trimmed by 0 bases and J by 5 bases, leaving 11 bases between them. For the CDR3, the DNA is TGTGCCAGCAGCGTAGTTTCCGGGGGGACTGAAGCTTTCTTT. This gives the protein CASSVVSGGTEAFF. Filled out from reference TRBV9 and TRBJ1-1, the complete variable domain reads DSGVTQTPKHLITATGQRVTLRCSPRSGDLSVYWYQQSLDQGLQFLIQYYNGEERAKGNILERFSAQQFPDLHSELNLSSLELGDSALYFCASSVVSGGTEAFFGQGTRLTVV.

This chain joins TRBV6-6 and TRBJ2-7, with 7 nucleotides matching TRBD1. In germline, CDR1 is MNHNY, CDR2 SVGAGI (reference sequence). Trimming at V came to 8 bases and at J to 1 base, leaving 5 bases not matched to a gene. The CDR3 loop spans 13 amino acids. DNA of the CDR3: TGTGCCAGCTCCCCGACAGGGTCCTACGAGCAGTACTTC. Amino acid sequence: CASSPTGSYEQYF.

This clone showed up just once. The chain combines TRBV6-6 with TRBJ2-7; TRBD1 aligns across 8 bases. CDR3 length: 14 amino acids. V shed 5 bases and J 2 bases; nucleotides not matched to a gene: 5. The germline gives CDR1 MNHNY, CDR2 SVGAGI (reference sequence). The DNA for the CDR3 is TGTGCCAGCAGTAGGGACAGGCAAGCCTACGAGCAGTACTTC. Residues: CASSRDRQAYEQYF.

The chain uses TRBV10-1 and TRBJ1-3; no reliable D call. The V end was cut by 4 bases, the J end by 0 bases, with 10 bases between. The CDR3 runs to 15 residues. Germline lookup yields CDR1 WNHNN and CDR2 SYGVQD (reference sequence). The CDR3 protein is CASSVSTSSGNTIYF. In DNA, the CDR3 is TGCGCCAGCAGTGTCTCGACATCCTCTGGAAACACCATATATTTT.

The chain has TRBV6-5 and TRBJ2-2, with 7 bases lining up with TRBD1. This CDR3 comprises 15 residues. V lost 2 bases and J lost 5; bases outside the gene matches: 5. The germline gives CDR1 MNHEY, CDR2 SVGAGI. As DNA, the CDR3 is TGTGCCAGCAGTTACAGACAGGGATGGACCGGGGAGCTGTTTTTT. Translation gives CASSYRQGWTGELFF.

This chain joins TRBV28 and TRBJ1-1, with D perhaps matching TRBD1 (5 bases). The CDR3 has 14 amino acids. The germline V and J ends were trimmed by 8 bases and 0 bases, with 13 bases remaining between them. The germline V gene encodes CDR1 MDHEN and CDR2 SYDVKM. In nucleotides, the CDR3 is TGTGCCAGCTCAGCAGGGTCGTTGAACACTGAAGCTTTCTTT. This gives the protein CASSAGSLNTEAFF.

V gene TRBV28 combines with J gene TRBJ2-3; 7 positions match TRBD2. J lost 7 bases, V lost 3 bases, and 7 bases had no gene match. The CDR3 runs 14 residues. Germline CDR1 and CDR2: MDHEN and SYDVKM. CDR3 sequence reads: CASSFPGLLHTQYF. DNA for the CDR3: TGTGCCAGCAGTTTCCCGGGACTACTTCATACGCAGTATTTT.

The gene calls are TRBV2 and TRBJ1-2; a weak D match, TRBD1 (6 bases). The CDR3 contains 14 residues. Germline loops: CDR1 SNHLY, CDR2 FYNNEI. V lost 4 bases, J lost 1 base, and 10 bases lay in between. Here the CDR3 DNA reads TGTGCCAGCAGTGTGACAGGACTTAACTATGGCTACACCTTC. This encodes CASSVTGLNYGYTF.

The chain combines TRBV6-6 with TRBJ1-2; 8 bases are a match to TRBD1. The CDR3 totals 14 residues. Per germline, CDR1 MNHNY and CDR2 SVGAGI (reference sequence). The ends lost 5 bases at V and 8 bases at J; junction bases unmatched: 10. The CDR3 DNA is TGTGCCAGCAGTGGTAACGGACAGGGAAGGGGCTACACCTTC. It encodes CASSGNGQGRGYTF.

The chain has TRBV5-1 and TRBJ2-5; no firm D call. V shed 0 bases and J shed 1 base, with 7 bases lying between them. Germline V gene data show CDR1 as SGHRS and CDR2 as YFSETQ. The CDR3 is made up of 14 amino acids. CDR3 sequence reads: CASSLVNGQETQYF. CDR3 DNA: TGCGCCAGCAGCTTGGTTAACGGCCAAGAGACCCAGTACTTC.

The CDR3 region is CASSLAGQRNEQFF. Written as DNA, the CDR3 is TGCGCCAGCAGCTTGGCCGGCCAGCGCAATGAGCAGTTCTTC. The chain uses TRBV5-1 and TRBJ2-1; D is unclear. The CDR3 runs 14 residues. Germline CDR1 and CDR2: SGHRS and YFSETQ. Trimming stripped 0 bases from V and 6 bases from J, with 10 bases between.

The table lists this clone with a count of one. This chain links TRBV28 with TRBJ1-5; TRBD1 aligns across 7 bases. Per germline, CDR1 MDHEN and CDR2 SYDVKM. Trimming removed 4 bases from V and 0 bases from J; junction bases left unmatched: 6. The CDR3 has 16 amino acids. CDR3 coding DNA: TGTGCCAGCAGTTACCAGGGGGGCTTTAGCAATCAGCCCCAGCATTTT. This codes for CASSYQGGFSNQPQHF.

The chain uses TRBV13 and TRBJ2-7; D is undetermined. V shed 4 bases and J shed 1 base, with 5 bases lying between them. Germline values: CDR1 PRHDT, CDR2 FYEKMQ (reference sequence). This CDR3 is 12 amino acids long. The CDR3 bases are TGTGCCAGCAGCTCGGGTTCCTACGAGCAGTACTTC. It encodes CASSSGSYEQYF.

The chain is built from TRBV6-5 and TRBJ1-1, with D perhaps TRBD1 (6 bases). This CDR3 is built from 13 residues. The V end lost 8 bases, the J end lost 5 bases, and 15 bases lay between the germline ends. CDR1 and CDR2 from the germline V gene are MNHEY and SVGAGI. This CDR3 reads CASFRGARTEAFF. In DNA, the CDR3 is TGTGCCAGCTTCCGGGGGGCGCGGACTGAAGCTTTCTTT.

The J gene is TRBJ2-3, the V gene TRBV19; TRBD2 matches at 12 bases. CDR1 and CDR2 (germline): LNHDA, SQIVND (reference sequence). This CDR3 is 17 amino acids long. V gave up 6 bases and J gave up 2 bases; unmatched junction bases: 9. Here the CDR3 DNA reads TGTGCCAGTAGCCGGGGGGGACTAGCGGGCCTCACAGATACGCAGTATTTT. Its translation is CASSRGGLAGLTDTQYF.

This clone was recorded once. This chain links TRBV6-5 with TRBJ1-2; D is perhaps TRBD1 (5 bases). CDR3 size: 12 residues. V shed 2 bases and J shed 7 bases, with 8 bases lying between them. Germline V gene data show CDR1 as MNHEY and CDR2 as SVGAGI. The CDR3 loop reads CASSYRGTGYTF. The DNA of the CDR3 is TGTGCCAGCAGTTACCGGGGGACTGGCTACACCTTC.

This sequence joins TRBV2 and TRBJ1-2, with 8 nucleotides matching TRBD1. The germline gives CDR1 SNHLY, CDR2 FYNNEI. The length of the CDR3 is 15 residues. V trimming: 6 bases; J trimming: 1 base; junction bases outside the gene matches: 7. The CDR3 spells CASSRDRGFNYGYTF. CDR3 coding DNA: TGTGCCAGCAGCCGCGACAGGGGATTTAACTATGGCTACACCTTC.

The genes are TRBV5-1 and TRBJ1-5; tentative D call: TRBD1 (5 bases). The CDR3 runs to 15 residues. From germline, CDR1 is SGHRS and CDR2 YFSETQ. Trimming cost V 0 bases and J 2 bases, with 9 bases left between them. CDR3: CASSLAGEGNQPQHF. The CDR3 DNA follows: TGCGCCAGCAGCTTGGCGGGGGAGGGCAATCAGCCCCAGCATTTT.